The T cell receptor (beta chain) described here comes from a study of blood T cell repertoires in COVID-19. About this clone itself: The same CDR3 arises from other DNA sequences in this sample as well.

TCRdb's copy holds only in-frame clones and misses some; the assay was immunoSEQ multiplex PCR. This sample has about 670,000 clones, with about nine tenths found just once. V was shortened by 2 bases and J by 0 bases, with 7 bases between the two germline ends. The germline CDR1 and CDR2 sequences are MNHEY and SVGAGI. This CDR3 is built from 14 residues. Sequenced material: peripheral blood. The sequence came from a woman younger than 35 with acute or convalescent COVID-19. The V gene is TRBV6-5, the J gene TRBJ1-2; D call uncertain. The CDR3 sequence is CASSYGRTNYGYTF. In nucleotides, the CDR3 is TGTGCCAGCAGTTACGGCAGGACTAACTATGGCTACACCTTC.